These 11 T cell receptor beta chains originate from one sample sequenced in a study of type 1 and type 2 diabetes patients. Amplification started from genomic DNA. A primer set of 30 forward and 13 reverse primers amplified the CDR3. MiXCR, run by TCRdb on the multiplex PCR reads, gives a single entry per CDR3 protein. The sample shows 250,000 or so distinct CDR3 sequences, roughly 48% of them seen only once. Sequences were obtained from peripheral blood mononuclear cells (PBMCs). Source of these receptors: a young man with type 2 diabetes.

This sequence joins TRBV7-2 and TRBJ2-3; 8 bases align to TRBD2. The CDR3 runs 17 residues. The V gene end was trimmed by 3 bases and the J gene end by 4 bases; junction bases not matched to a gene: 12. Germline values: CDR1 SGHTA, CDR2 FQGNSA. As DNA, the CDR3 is TGTGCCAGCAGCTTGGGAGCGGGAGCCCTCCCCCCAGATACGCAGTATTTT. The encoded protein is CASSLGAGALPPDTQYF. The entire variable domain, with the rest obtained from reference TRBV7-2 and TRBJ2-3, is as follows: GAGVSQSPSNKVTEKGKDVELRCDPISGHTALYWYRQSLGQGLEFLIYFQGNSAPDKSGLPSDRFSAERTGGSVSTLTIQRTQQEDSAVYLCASSLGAGALPPDTQYFGPGTRLTVL.

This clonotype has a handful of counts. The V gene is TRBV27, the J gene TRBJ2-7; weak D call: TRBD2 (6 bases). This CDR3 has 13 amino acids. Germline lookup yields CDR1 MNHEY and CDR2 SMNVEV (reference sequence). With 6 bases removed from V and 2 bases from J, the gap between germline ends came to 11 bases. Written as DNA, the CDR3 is TGTGCCAGCAGATCGGCGGGGACCTACGAGCAGTACTTC. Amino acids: CASRSAGTYEQYF.

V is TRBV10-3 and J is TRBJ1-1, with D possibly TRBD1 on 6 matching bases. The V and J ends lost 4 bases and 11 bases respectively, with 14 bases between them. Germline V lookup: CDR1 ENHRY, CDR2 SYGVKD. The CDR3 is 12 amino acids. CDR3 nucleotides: TGTGCCATCAGTGGACTACAGGGTTCGGCTTTCTTT. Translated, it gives CAISGLQGSAFF.

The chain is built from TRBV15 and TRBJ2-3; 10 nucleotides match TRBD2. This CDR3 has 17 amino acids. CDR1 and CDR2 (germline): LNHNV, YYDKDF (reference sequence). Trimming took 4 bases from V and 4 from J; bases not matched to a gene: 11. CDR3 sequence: CATSTSSLAGVSDTQYF. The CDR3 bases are TGTGCCACCAGCACCTCATCTCTAGCGGGGGTCTCAGATACGCAGTATTTT. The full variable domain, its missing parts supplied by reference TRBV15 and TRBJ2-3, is DAMVIQNPRYQVTQFGKPVTLSCSQTLNHNVMYWYQQKSSQAPKLLFHYYDKDFNNEADTPDNFQSRRPNTSFCFLDIRSPGLGDTAMYLCATSTSSLAGVSDTQYFGPGTRLTVL.

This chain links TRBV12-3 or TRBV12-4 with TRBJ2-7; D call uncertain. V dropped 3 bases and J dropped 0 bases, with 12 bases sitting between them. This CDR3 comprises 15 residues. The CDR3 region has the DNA TGTGCCAGCAGTTTGCCCGACCGGAGCTCCTACGAGCAGTACTTC. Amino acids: CASSLPDRSSYEQYF.

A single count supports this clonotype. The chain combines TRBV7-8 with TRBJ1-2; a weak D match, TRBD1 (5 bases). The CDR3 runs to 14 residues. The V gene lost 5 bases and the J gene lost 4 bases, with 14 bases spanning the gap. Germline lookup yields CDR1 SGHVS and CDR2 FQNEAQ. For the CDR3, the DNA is TGTGCCAGCAGCCCGGACATCGTTGGCTATGGCTACACCTTC. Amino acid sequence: CASSPDIVGYGYTF.

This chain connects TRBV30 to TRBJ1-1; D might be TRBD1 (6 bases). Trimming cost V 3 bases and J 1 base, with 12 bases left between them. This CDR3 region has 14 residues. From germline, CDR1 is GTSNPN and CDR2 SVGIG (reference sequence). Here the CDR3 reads CAWRAGGPNTEAFF. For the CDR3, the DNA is TGTGCCTGGAGGGCTGGGGGGCCGAACACTGAAGCTTTCTTT. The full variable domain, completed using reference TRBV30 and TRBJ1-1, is SQTIHQWPATLVQPVGSPLSLECTVEGTSNPNLYWYRQAAGRGLQLLFYSVGIGQISSEVPQNLSASRPQDRQFILSSKKLLLSDSGFYLCAWRAGGPNTEAFFGQGTRLTVV.

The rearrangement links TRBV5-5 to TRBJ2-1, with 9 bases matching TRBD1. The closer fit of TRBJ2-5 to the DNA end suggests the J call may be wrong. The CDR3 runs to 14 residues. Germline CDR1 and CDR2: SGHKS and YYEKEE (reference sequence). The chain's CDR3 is CASSSAGQGETQYF. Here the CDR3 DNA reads TGTGCCAGCAGCTCGGCGGGACAGGGAGAGACCCAGTACTTC.

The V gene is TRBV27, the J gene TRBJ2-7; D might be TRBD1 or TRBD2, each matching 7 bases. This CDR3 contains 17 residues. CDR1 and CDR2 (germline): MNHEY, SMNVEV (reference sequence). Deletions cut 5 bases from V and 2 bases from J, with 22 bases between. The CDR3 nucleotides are TGTGCCAGCAGTCCTTTCCGACAGGGACTACATCCCTACGAGCAGTACTTC. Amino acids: CASSPFRQGLHPYEQYF.

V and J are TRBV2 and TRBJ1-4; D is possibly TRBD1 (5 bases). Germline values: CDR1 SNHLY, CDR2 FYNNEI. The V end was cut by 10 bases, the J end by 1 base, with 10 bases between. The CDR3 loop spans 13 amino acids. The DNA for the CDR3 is TGTGCCATCTTCGGGGGAACTAATGAAAAACTGTTTTTT. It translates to CAIFGGTNEKLFF.

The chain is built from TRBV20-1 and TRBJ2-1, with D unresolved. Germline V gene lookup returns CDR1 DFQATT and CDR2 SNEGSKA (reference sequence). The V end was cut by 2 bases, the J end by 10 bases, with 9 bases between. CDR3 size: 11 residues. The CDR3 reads CSARPLKEQFF. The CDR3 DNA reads TGCAGTGCTAGACCTCTTAAAGAGCAGTTCTTC.